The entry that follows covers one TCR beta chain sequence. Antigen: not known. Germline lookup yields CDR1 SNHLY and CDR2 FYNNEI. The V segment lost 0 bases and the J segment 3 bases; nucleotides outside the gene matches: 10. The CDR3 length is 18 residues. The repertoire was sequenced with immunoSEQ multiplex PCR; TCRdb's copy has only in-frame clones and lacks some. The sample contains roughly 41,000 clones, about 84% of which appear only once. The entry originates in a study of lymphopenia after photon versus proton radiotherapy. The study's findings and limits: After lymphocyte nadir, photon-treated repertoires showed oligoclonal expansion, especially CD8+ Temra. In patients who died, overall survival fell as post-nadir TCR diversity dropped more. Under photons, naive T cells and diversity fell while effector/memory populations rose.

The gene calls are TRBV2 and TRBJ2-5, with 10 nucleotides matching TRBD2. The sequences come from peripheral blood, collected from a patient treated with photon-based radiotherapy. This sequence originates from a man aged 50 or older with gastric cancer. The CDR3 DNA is TGTGCCAGCAGTGAAGCGCTTCGGCTAGCGGGGGCAGAAGAGACCCAGTACTTC. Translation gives CASSEALRLAGAEETQYF.